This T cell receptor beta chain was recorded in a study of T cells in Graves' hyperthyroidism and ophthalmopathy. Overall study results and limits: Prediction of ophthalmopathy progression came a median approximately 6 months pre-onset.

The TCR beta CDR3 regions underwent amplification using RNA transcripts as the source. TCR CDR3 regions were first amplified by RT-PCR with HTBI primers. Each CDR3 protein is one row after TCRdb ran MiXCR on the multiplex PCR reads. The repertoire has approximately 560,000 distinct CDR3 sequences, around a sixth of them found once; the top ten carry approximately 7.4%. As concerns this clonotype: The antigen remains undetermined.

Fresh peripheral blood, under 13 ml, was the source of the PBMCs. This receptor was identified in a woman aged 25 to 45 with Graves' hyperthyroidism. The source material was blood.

The CDR3 here is CATSRERPENGYTF. CDR3 coding DNA: TGTGCCACCAGCAGGGAGCGTCCGGAGAATGGCTACACCTTC. The chain couples TRBV15 to TRBJ1-2; no clear D gene. Germline-derived CDR1 and CDR2 are LNHNV and YYDKDF (reference sequence). The length of the CDR3 is 14 residues. Trimming removed 3 bases from V and 6 bases from J, with 14 bases in between.